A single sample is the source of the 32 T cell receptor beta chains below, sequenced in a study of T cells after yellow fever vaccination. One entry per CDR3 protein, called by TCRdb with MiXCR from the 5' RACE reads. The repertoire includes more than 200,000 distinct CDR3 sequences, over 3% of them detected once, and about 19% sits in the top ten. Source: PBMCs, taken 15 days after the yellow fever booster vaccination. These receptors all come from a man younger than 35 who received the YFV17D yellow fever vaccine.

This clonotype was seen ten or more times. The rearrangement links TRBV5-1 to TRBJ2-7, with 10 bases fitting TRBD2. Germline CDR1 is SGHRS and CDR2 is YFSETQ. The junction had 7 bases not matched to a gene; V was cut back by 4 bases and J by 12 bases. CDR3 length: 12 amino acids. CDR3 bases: TGCGCCAGCAGCCCGGGACTAGCGTTTCGGTACTTC. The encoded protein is CASSPGLAFRYF. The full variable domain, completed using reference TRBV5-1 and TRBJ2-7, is KAGVTQTPRYLIKTRGQQVTLSCSPISGHRSVSWYQQTPGQGLQFLFEYFSETQRNKGNFPGRFSGRQFSNSRSEMNVSTLELGDSALYLCASSPGLAFRYFGPGTRLTVT.

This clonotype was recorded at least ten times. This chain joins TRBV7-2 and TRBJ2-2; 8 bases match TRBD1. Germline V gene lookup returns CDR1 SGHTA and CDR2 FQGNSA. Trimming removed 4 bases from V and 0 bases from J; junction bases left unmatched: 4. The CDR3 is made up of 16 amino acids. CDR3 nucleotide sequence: TGTGCCAGCAGCTCTCCAGGGGGCTCGAACACCGGGGAGCTGTTTTTT. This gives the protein CASSSPGGSNTGELFF.

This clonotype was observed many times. DNA of the CDR3: TGTGCCAGCAGTTCTGAAGTCACCCTCCACTTT. Translation: CASSSEVTLHF. The J gene is TRBJ1-6, the V gene TRBV6-2 or TRBV6-3; D not certain. CDR3 length: 11 amino acids. Trimming took off 4 bases at V and 14 bases at J, with 9 bases between the two ends. The germline CDR1 and CDR2 sequences are MNHEY and SVGEGT.

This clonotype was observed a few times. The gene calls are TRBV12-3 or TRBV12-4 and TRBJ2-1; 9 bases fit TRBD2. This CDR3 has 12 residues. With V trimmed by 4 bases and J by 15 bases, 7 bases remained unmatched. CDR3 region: CASSSAGGVPFF. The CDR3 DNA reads TGTGCCAGCAGTTCTGCGGGGGGGGTGCCGTTCTTC.

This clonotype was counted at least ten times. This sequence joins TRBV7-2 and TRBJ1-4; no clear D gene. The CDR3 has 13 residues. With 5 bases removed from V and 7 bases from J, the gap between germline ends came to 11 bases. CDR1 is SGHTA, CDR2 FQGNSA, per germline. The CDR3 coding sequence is TGTGCCAGCAGCCCGGACCGGGGTGAAAAACTGTTTTTT. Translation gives CASSPDRGEKLFF.

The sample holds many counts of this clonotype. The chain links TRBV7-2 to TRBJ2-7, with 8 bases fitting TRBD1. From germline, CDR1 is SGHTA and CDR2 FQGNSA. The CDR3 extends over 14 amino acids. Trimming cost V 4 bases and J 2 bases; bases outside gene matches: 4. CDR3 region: CASSSTTGAYEQYF. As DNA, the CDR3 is TGTGCCAGCAGCTCTACGACAGGGGCCTACGAGCAGTACTTC. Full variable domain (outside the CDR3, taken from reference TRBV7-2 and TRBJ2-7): GAGVSQSPSNKVTEKGKDVELRCDPISGHTALYWYRQSLGQGLEFLIYFQGNSAPDKSGLPSDRFSAERTGGSVSTLTIQRTQQEDSAVYLCASSSTTGAYEQYFGPGTRLTVT.

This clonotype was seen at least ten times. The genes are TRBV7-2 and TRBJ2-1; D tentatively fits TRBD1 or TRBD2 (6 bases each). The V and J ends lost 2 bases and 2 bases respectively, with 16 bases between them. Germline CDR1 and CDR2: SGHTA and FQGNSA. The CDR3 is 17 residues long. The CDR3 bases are TGTGCCAGCAGCTTATCGTCGAGGGGGAGGACCTACAATGAGCAGTTCTTC. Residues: CASSLSSRGRTYNEQFF.

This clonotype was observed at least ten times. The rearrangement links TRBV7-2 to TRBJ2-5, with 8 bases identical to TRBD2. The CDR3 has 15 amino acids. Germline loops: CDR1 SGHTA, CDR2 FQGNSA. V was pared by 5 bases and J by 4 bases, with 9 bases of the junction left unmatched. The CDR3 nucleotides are TGTGCCAGCAGCCTCCTCGGGGGGGAGGCAGAGACCCAGTACTTC. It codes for CASSLLGGEAETQYF.

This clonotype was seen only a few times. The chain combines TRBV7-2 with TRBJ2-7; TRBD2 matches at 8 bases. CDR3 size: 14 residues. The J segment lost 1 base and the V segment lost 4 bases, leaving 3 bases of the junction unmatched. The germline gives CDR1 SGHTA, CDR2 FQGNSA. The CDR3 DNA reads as TGTGCCAGCAGCTGGAGCGGGGGTTCCTACGAGCAGTACTTC. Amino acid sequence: CASSWSGGSYEQYF.

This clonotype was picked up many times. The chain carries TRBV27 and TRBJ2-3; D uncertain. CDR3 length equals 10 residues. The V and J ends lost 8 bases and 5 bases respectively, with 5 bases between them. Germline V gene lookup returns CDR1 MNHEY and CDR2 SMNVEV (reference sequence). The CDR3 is CASGGDTQYF. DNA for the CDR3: TGTGCCAGCGGTGGAGATACGCAGTATTTT.

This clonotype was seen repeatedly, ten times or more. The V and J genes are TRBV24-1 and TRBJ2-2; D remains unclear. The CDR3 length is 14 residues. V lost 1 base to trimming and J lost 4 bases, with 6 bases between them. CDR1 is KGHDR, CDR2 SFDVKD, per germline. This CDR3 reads CATSDFISTGELFF. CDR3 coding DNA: TGTGCCACCAGTGATTTTATTTCCACCGGGGAGCTGTTTTTT.

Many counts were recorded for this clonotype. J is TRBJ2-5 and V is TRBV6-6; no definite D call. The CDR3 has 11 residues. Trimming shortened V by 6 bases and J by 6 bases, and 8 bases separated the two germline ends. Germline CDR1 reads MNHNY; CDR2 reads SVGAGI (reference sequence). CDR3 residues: CASRSGQTQYF. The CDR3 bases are TGTGCCAGCAGGTCTGGACAGACCCAGTACTTC.

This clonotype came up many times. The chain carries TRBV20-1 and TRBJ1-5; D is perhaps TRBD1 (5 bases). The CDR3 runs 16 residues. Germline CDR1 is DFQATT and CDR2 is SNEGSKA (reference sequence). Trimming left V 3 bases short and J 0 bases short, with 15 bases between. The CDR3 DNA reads TGCAGTGCTAGGGTCCGTGGGGCCATTAGCAATCAGCCCCAGCATTTT. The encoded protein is CSARVRGAISNQPQHF.

The CDR3 is CASRATGGLDSPLHF. For the CDR3, the DNA is TGCGCCAGCAGAGCGACAGGGGGCTTGGATTCACCCCTCCACTTT. The rearrangement uses TRBV5-1 and TRBJ1-6; 10 bases map to TRBD1. The germline CDR1 and CDR2 sequences are SGHRS and YFSETQ. J lost 8 bases, V lost 5 bases, and 7 bases had no gene match. The CDR3 runs 15 residues.

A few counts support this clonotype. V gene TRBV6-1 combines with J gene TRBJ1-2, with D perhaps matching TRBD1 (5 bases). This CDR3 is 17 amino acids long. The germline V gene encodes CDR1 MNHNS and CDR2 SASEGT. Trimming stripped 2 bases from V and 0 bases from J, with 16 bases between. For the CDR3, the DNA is TGTGCCAGCAGTGAACGGGCGGGGGGTCCGACTAACTATGGCTACACCTTC. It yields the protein CASSERAGGPTNYGYTF.

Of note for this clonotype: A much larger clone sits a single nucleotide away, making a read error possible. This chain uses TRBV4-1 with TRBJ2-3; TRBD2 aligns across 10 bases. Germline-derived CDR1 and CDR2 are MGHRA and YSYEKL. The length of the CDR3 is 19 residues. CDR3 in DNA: TGCGCCAGCAGCCAAGATCCCCCTTTAGCGGGGGGCTATACAGATACGCAGTGTTTT. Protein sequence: CASSQDPPLAGGYTDTQCF.

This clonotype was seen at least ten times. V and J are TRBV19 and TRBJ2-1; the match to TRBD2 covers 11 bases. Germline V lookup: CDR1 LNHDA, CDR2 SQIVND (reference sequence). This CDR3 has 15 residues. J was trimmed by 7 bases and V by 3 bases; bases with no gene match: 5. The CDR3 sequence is CASSILAGGRNEQFF. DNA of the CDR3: TGTGCCAGTAGTATCCTAGCGGGGGGTAGGAATGAGCAGTTCTTC.

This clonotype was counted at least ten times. CDR3 sequence: CASTHGPQRDTQYF. The CDR3 DNA reads TGTGCCAGCACCCACGGGCCCCAGCGAGATACGCAGTATTTT. The rearrangement joins TRBV6-5 to TRBJ2-3; no reliable D call. V was pared by 7 bases and J by 5 bases, with 16 bases between. Germline V CDR1 and CDR2: MNHEY, SVGAGI. The CDR3 has 14 residues.

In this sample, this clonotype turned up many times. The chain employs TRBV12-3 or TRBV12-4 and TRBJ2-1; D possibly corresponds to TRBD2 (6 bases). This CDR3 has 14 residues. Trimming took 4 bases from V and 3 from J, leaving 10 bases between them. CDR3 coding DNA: TGTGCCAGCAGTTCGGGGACTTACTACAATGAGCAGTTCTTC. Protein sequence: CASSSGTYYNEQFF.

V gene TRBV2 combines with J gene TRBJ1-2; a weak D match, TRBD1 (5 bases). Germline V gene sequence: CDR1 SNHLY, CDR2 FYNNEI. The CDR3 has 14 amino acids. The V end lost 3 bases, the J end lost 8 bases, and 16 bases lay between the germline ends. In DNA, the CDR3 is TGTGCCAGCAGTGATTTTGGGGGGACCGGGGGCTACACCTTC. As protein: CASSDFGGTGGYTF.

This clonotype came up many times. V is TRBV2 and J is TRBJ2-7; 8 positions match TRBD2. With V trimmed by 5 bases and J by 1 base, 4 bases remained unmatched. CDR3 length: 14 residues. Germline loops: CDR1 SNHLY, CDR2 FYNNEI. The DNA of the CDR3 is TGTGCCAGCAGTAAGGGACTAGGATCCTACGAGCAGTACTTC. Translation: CASSKGLGSYEQYF.

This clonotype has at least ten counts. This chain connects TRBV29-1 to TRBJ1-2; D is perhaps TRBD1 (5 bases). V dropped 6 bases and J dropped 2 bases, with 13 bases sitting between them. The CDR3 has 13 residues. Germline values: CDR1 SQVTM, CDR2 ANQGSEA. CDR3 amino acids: CSVDDSPNYGYTF. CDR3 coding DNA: TGCAGCGTCGACGACAGCCCAAACTATGGCTACACCTTC. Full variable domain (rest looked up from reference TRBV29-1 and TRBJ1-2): SAVISQKPSRDICQRGTSLTIQCQVDSQVTMMFWYRQQPGQSLTLIATANQGSEATYESGFVIDKFPISRPNLTFSTLTVSNMSPEDSSIYLCSVDDSPNYGYTFGSGTRLTVV.

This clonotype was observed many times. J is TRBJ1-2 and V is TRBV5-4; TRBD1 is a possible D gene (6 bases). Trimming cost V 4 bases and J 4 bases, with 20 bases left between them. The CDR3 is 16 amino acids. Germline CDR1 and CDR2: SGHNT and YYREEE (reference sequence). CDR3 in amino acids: CASSLVGGALSYGYTF. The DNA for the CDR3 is TGTGCCAGCAGCCTAGTTGGGGGGGCGCTGAGCTATGGCTACACCTTC.

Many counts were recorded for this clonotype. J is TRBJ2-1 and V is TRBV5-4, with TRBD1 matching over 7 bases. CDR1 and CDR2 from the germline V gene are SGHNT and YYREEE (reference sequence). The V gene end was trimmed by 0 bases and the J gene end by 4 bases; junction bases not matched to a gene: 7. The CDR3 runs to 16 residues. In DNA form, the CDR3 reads TGTGCCAGCAGCTTGGAGCCGGGACAGCTTTACAATGAGCAGTTCTTC. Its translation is CASSLEPGQLYNEQFF.

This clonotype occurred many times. The CDR3, as DNA: TGCGCCAGCAGCCCCTCAGGGGGCCGGAGTAATGAAAAACTGTTTTTT. Protein: CASSPSGGRSNEKLFF. The V call is TRBV4-3, the J call TRBJ1-4, with TRBD1 identical over 8 bases. Trimming cost V 4 bases and J 4 bases; bases outside gene matches: 8. The CDR3 has 16 residues. Looked up from germline, CDR1 is LGHNA and CDR2 is YSLEER.

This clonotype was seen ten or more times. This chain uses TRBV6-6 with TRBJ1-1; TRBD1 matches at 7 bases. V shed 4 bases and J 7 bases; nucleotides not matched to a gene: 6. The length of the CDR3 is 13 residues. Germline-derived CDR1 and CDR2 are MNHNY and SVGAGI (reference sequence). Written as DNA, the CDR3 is TGTGCCAGCAGTTTACAGGGGTCGGGTGAAGCTTTCTTT. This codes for CASSLQGSGEAFF.

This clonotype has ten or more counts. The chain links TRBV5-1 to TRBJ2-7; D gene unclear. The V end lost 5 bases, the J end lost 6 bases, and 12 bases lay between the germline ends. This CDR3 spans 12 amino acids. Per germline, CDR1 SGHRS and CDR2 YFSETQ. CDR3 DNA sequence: TGCGCCAGCAGGTTATCGGTTGGCGAGCAGTACTTC. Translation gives CASRLSVGEQYF.

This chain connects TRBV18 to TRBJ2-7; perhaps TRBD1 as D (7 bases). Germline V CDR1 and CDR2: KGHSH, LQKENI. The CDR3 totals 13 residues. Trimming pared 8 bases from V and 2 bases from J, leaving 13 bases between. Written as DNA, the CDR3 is TGTGCCAGCCGGGGGACAGCAACCTACGAGCAGTACGTC. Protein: CASRGTATYEQYV.

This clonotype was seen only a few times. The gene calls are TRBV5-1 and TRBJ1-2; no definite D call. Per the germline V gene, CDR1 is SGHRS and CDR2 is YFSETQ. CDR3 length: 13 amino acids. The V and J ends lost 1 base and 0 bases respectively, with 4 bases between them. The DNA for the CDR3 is TGCGCCAGCAGCTTGCGAGCTAACTATGGCTACACCTTC. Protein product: CASSLRANYGYTF.

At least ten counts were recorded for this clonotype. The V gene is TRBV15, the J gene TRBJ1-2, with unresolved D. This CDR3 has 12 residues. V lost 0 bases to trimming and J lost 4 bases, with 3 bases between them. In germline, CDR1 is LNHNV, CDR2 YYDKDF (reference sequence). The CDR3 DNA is TGTGCCACCAGCAGAGATTCCTATGGCTACACCTTC. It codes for CATSRDSYGYTF.

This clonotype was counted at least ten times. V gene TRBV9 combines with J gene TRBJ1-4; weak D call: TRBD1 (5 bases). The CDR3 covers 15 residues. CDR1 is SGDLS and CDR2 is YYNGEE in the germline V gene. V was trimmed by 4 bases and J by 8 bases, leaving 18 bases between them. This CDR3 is CASSPAFERGEKLFF. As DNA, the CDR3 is TGTGCCAGCAGCCCTGCTTTTGAGAGGGGAGAAAAACTGTTTTTT.

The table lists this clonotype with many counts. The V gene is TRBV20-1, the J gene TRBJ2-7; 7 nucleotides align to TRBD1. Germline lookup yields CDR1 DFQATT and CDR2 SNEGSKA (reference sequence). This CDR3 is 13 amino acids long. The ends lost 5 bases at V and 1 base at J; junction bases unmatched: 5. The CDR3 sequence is CSARGGQSYEQYF. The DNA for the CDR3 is TGCAGTGCTCGAGGGGGCCAATCCTACGAGCAGTACTTC.